This is a list of T cell receptor beta chains from one sample in a study of Graves' ophthalmopathy and Graves' hyperthyroidism. TCRdb re-called the multiplex PCR reads with MiXCR, one entry per CDR3 protein. The sample yields 620,000 or so distinct CDR3 sequences, about 20% seen once. The sample consisted of peripheral blood. These receptors came from a woman aged 18-30 years with stable Graves' hyperthyroidism. Some clones in this sample may be carry-over from other donors' samples. The CDR3 runs from the conserved cysteine through the conserved F or W. The D gene is left open where the match is weak. A row's size may be missing; if present it is once, few, many or a size class.

d_gene: TRBD2
v_gene: TRBV20-1
j_gene: TRBJ2-5
abundance: NA
CDR3nt: TGCAGTGCTACCCCTGGACTAGCGGCTTTACAAGAGACCCAGTACTTC
CDR3aa: CSATPGLAALQETQYF

d_gene: NA
v_gene: TRBV30
j_gene: TRBJ2-7
abundance: many
CDR3nt: TGTGCACACTCGGGAGGGACAGGGACTACCTACGAGCAGTACTTC
CDR3aa: CAHSGGTGTTYEQYF

d_gene: NA
v_gene: TRBV4-2
j_gene: TRBJ2-5
abundance: many
CDR3nt: TGTGCCAGCAGCCAAGCTGGGGTGCAAGAGACCCAGTACTTC
CDR3aa: CASSQAGVQETQYF

d_gene: NA
v_gene: TRBV7-9
j_gene: TRBJ1-2
abundance: few
CDR3nt: TGTGCCAGCAGCGCACCCGGGGTAGAATATGGCTACACCTTC
CDR3aa: CASSAPGVEYGYTF

d_gene: TRBD1
v_gene: TRBV6-2/TRBV6-3
j_gene: TRBJ1-5
abundance: many
CDR3nt: TGTGCCAGCAGTTACTCCAGGGGGCGCGAACATTTT
CDR3aa: CASSYSRGREHF

d_gene: NA
v_gene: TRBV6-1
j_gene: TRBJ1-2
abundance: few
CDR3nt: TGTGCCAGTCAACCCCTTACACAGGCTAACTATGGCTACACCTTC
CDR3aa: CASQPLTQANYGYTF

d_gene: TRBD1
v_gene: TRBV6-1
j_gene: TRBJ2-1
abundance: NA
CDR3nt: TGTGCCACCGGGGACAGATACAATGAGCAGTTCTTC
CDR3aa: CATGDRYNEQFF

d_gene: NA
v_gene: TRBV6-1
j_gene: TRBJ1-1
abundance: few
CDR3nt: TGTGCCATCTCCCCGGAGATCCCGAACACTGAAGCTTTCTTT
CDR3aa: CAISPEIPNTEAFF

d_gene: TRBD2
v_gene: TRBV11-1
j_gene: TRBJ2-5
abundance: NA
CDR3nt: TGTGCCAGCAGCTCCGGGACTAGCGGAGGGAAGGCTGAGACCCAGTACTTC
CDR3aa: CASSSGTSGGKAETQYF

d_gene: NA
v_gene: TRBV6-5
j_gene: TRBJ1-1
abundance: NA
CDR3nt: TGTGCCAGCAGTTACTCGATATCTATGAACACTGAAGCTTTCTTT
CDR3aa: CASSYSISMNTEAFF

d_gene: NA
v_gene: TRBV10-3
j_gene: TRBJ1-1
abundance: NA
CDR3nt: TGTGCCATCAGAGGGGACCCAATGAACACTGAAGCTTTCTTT
CDR3aa: CAIRGDPMNTEAFF

d_gene: NA
v_gene: TRBV25-1
j_gene: TRBJ1-3
abundance: many
CDR3nt: TGTGCCAGCAGTGGTACAGGGTTGGGAAACACCATATATTTT
CDR3aa: CASSGTGLGNTIYF

d_gene: TRBD1
v_gene: TRBV2
j_gene: TRBJ2-7
abundance: many
CDR3nt: TGTGCCAGCAGCCCCGGGACAGGGGTTGGGGAGCAGTACTTC
CDR3aa: CASSPGTGVGEQYF

d_gene: TRBD1
v_gene: TRBV7-9
j_gene: TRBJ2-7
abundance: many
CDR3nt: TGTGCCAGCAGCTTGCCAGGACAGGGGCATCAGTACTTC
CDR3aa: CASSLPGQGHQYF

d_gene: TRBD1
v_gene: TRBV12-3/TRBV12-4
j_gene: TRBJ1-5
abundance: many
CDR3nt: TGTGCCAGCAGCCGGACAGGGAATAGCAATCAGCCCCAGCATTTT
CDR3aa: CASSRTGNSNQPQHF

d_gene: NA
v_gene: TRBV5-4
j_gene: TRBJ1-2
abundance: many
CDR3nt: TGTGCCAGCAGCACAAAAGATAGGAGCTACACCTTC
CDR3aa: CASSTKDRSYTF

d_gene: TRBD1
v_gene: TRBV10-1
j_gene: TRBJ2-7
abundance: many
CDR3nt: TGCGCCAGCAATACCGGGACAGCAGCCTACGAGCAGTACTTC
CDR3aa: CASNTGTAAYEQYF

d_gene: NA
v_gene: TRBV13
j_gene: TRBJ2-5
abundance: NA
CDR3nt: TGTGCCAGCAGCTTAAGGCGGATAGGAGAGACCCAGTACTTC
CDR3aa: CASSLRRIGETQYF

d_gene: NA
v_gene: TRBV24-1
j_gene: TRBJ1-2
abundance: many
CDR3nt: TGTGCCACCAGTATTTCTGGGCTTAACTATGGCTACACCTTC
CDR3aa: CATSISGLNYGYTF

d_gene: NA
v_gene: TRBV6-5
j_gene: TRBJ2-7
abundance: many
CDR3nt: TGTGCCAGCAGCAAAGACATTCCCTACGAGCAGTACTTC
CDR3aa: CASSKDIPYEQYF

d_gene: NA
v_gene: TRBV7-2
j_gene: TRBJ2-5
abundance: NA
CDR3nt: TGTGCCAGCAGCTTAGCATCTCAGACCCAGTACTTC
CDR3aa: CASSLASQTQYF

d_gene: NA
v_gene: TRBV12-3/TRBV12-4
j_gene: TRBJ1-2
abundance: many
CDR3nt: TGTGCCAGCAGTTTAATTGGCCAACGAGGGGGCTACACCTTC
CDR3aa: CASSLIGQRGGYTF

d_gene: NA
v_gene: TRBV6-1
j_gene: TRBJ2-2
abundance: once
CDR3nt: TGTGCCAGCAGTGAAGGAGGCTCGGAGACCGGGGAGCTGTTTTTT
CDR3aa: CASSEGGSETGELFF

d_gene: TRBD2
v_gene: TRBV20-1
j_gene: TRBJ2-5
abundance: NA
CDR3nt: TGCAGTGCGAGATCCGGAGGACTAGCGGCTCAAGAGACCCAGTACTTC
CDR3aa: CSARSGGLAAQETQYF

d_gene: NA
v_gene: TRBV7-3
j_gene: TRBJ2-7
abundance: few
CDR3nt: TGTGCCAGCAGCCCGAGACACGCTGACTACGAGCAGTACTTC
CDR3aa: CASSPRHADYEQYF

d_gene: NA
v_gene: TRBV28
j_gene: TRBJ2-7
abundance: few
CDR3nt: TGTGCCAGCAGCCCCCGCTCCGGGACATCCTACGAGCAGTACTTC
CDR3aa: CASSPRSGTSYEQYF

d_gene: NA
v_gene: TRBV6-1
j_gene: TRBJ1-6
abundance: NA
CDR3nt: TGTGCCAGCATCCCCGATGGGGGCTATTCACCCCTCCACTTT
CDR3aa: CASIPDGGYSPLHF

d_gene: TRBD1
v_gene: TRBV30
j_gene: TRBJ1-5
abundance: many
CDR3nt: TGTGCCTGGAGTCCTTGGACAGGGGGAGATCCTAATCAGCCCCAGCATTTT
CDR3aa: CAWSPWTGGDPNQPQHF

d_gene: NA
v_gene: TRBV14
j_gene: TRBJ1-5
abundance: NA
CDR3nt: TGTGCCAGCAGCCAACTGAGGAATCAGCCCCAGCATTTT
CDR3aa: CASSQLRNQPQHF

d_gene: NA
v_gene: TRBV10-3
j_gene: TRBJ1-1
abundance: many
CDR3nt: TGTGCCATCCAGGTGGGTGCCGACACTGAAGCTTTCTTT
CDR3aa: CAIQVGADTEAFF

d_gene: NA
v_gene: TRBV30
j_gene: TRBJ1-3
abundance: many
CDR3nt: TGTGCCATACACGGGGGCTCTGGAAACACCATATATTTT
CDR3aa: CAIHGGSGNTIYF

d_gene: NA
v_gene: TRBV12-3/TRBV12-4
j_gene: TRBJ1-2
abundance: NA
CDR3nt: TGTGCCAGCAGTTTCAGTAACCCGGGGGGCTACACCTTC
CDR3aa: CASSFSNPGGYTF

d_gene: NA
v_gene: TRBV6-1
j_gene: TRBJ1-2
abundance: many
CDR3nt: TGTGCCAGCAGGCGTGCGGGGGCAGGGCCCTATGGCTACACCTTC
CDR3aa: CASRRAGAGPYGYTF

d_gene: TRBD1
v_gene: TRBV6-5
j_gene: TRBJ1-2
abundance: many
CDR3nt: TGTGCCAGCAGGACCCCCGGGACAGGGGCTGGCTACACCTTC
CDR3aa: CASRTPGTGAGYTF

d_gene: NA
v_gene: TRBV9
j_gene: TRBJ2-5
abundance: NA
CDR3nt: TGTGCCAGCAGCGCTGAGGACTTACAAGAGACCCAGTACTTC
CDR3aa: CASSAEDLQETQYF

d_gene: TRBD1
v_gene: TRBV11-2
j_gene: TRBJ1-2
abundance: many
CDR3nt: TGTGCCAGCAGCTTAATCACGGGACAGGGTGGCTATGGCTACACCTTC
CDR3aa: CASSLITGQGGYGYTF

d_gene: TRBD2
v_gene: TRBV11-2
j_gene: TRBJ2-7
abundance: many
CDR3nt: TGTGCCAGCAGCCTAGGACTAGCGGGAAGGTACGAGCAGTACTTC
CDR3aa: CASSLGLAGRYEQYF

d_gene: TRBD2
v_gene: TRBV12-3/TRBV12-4
j_gene: TRBJ2-7
abundance: NA
CDR3nt: TGTGCCAGCAGTCCAACTAGCGGGGGATTCTACGAGCAGTACTTC
CDR3aa: CASSPTSGGFYEQYF

d_gene: NA
v_gene: TRBV29-1
j_gene: TRBJ2-7
abundance: many
CDR3nt: TGCAGCGTTGAGTCAACTCCCGGCGTGGGGCAGTACTTC
CDR3aa: CSVESTPGVGQYF

d_gene: NA
v_gene: TRBV6-1
j_gene: TRBJ2-7
abundance: NA
CDR3nt: TGTGCCAGCAGTGAGGGTAGAACGGATTCTACGAGCGAGCAGTACTTC
CDR3aa: CASSEGRTDSTSEQYF

d_gene: NA
v_gene: TRBV6-1
j_gene: TRBJ2-7
abundance: NA
CDR3nt: TGTGCCAGCAGTGAAGAGGTGCTCTACGAGCAGTACTTC
CDR3aa: CASSEEVLYEQYF

d_gene: NA
v_gene: TRBV5-5
j_gene: TRBJ1-5
abundance: many
CDR3nt: TGTGCCAGCAGCTTGGGTTTACAGGTGGATCAGCCCCAGCATTTT
CDR3aa: CASSLGLQVDQPQHF

d_gene: TRBD2
v_gene: TRBV10-1
j_gene: TRBJ2-5
abundance: many
CDR3nt: TGCGCCAGCAGTGGACTAGCGGGAGTTGAGACCCAGTACTTC
CDR3aa: CASSGLAGVETQYF

d_gene: NA
v_gene: TRBV12-3/TRBV12-4
j_gene: TRBJ1-6
abundance: many
CDR3nt: TGTGCCAGCAAAAAAGGGGACCGCACACCCCTCCACTTT
CDR3aa: CASKKGDRTPLHF

d_gene: TRBD1
v_gene: TRBV6-1
j_gene: TRBJ1-2
abundance: NA
CDR3nt: TGTGCCAGCAAACCAGGGACAGGGGGCTATGGCTACACCTTC
CDR3aa: CASKPGTGGYGYTF

d_gene: NA
v_gene: TRBV12-3/TRBV12-4
j_gene: TRBJ1-6
abundance: once
CDR3nt: TGTGCCAGCACCCCGGACCTTTATAATTCACCCCTCCACTTT
CDR3aa: CASTPDLYNSPLHF

d_gene: NA
v_gene: TRBV12-3/TRBV12-4
j_gene: TRBJ1-6
abundance: NA
CDR3nt: TGTGCCAGCGCCCCGGGCAACTACTGGAGTAATTCACCCCTCCACTTT
CDR3aa: CASAPGNYWSNSPLHF

d_gene: NA
v_gene: TRBV30
j_gene: TRBJ2-2
abundance: NA
CDR3nt: TGTGCCTGGAATAGGGGTACCGGGGAGCTGTTTTTT
CDR3aa: CAWNRGTGELFF

d_gene: TRBD2
v_gene: TRBV11-1
j_gene: TRBJ2-2
abundance: many
CDR3nt: TGTGCCAGCAGCTTCCCTAGCGGGGGGTCGGACACCGGGGAGCTGTTTTTT
CDR3aa: CASSFPSGGSDTGELFF

d_gene: TRBD1
v_gene: TRBV4-1
j_gene: TRBJ1-1
abundance: once
CDR3nt: TGCGCCAGCAGCCAAGCCGGGACAGCCTCCCGAGCTTTCTTT
CDR3aa: CASSQAGTASRAFF

d_gene: NA
v_gene: TRBV7-2
j_gene: TRBJ1-6
abundance: many
CDR3nt: TGTGCCAGCAGCTTAAGGGGCGGGCGGGTTTCACCCCTCCACTTT
CDR3aa: CASSLRGGRVSPLHF

d_gene: NA
v_gene: TRBV28
j_gene: TRBJ2-5
abundance: many
CDR3nt: TGTGCCAGCAGTGGGTCTGGAGGGGCAGAGACCCAGTACTTC
CDR3aa: CASSGSGGAETQYF

d_gene: NA
v_gene: TRBV12-3/TRBV12-4
j_gene: TRBJ1-3
abundance: NA
CDR3nt: TGTGCCAGCAGCCCCACCGAAGGAAACACCATATATTTT
CDR3aa: CASSPTEGNTIYF